The 29 T cell receptor beta chains below all came from one sample that was sequenced in a study of T cells in Graves' hyperthyroidism and ophthalmopathy. What was amplified from RNA transcripts were TCR beta CDR3 regions. In the first-round RT-PCR of the TCR CDR3, the HTBI primer set was used. TCRdb reprocessed the multiplex PCR reads via MiXCR and lists one record per CDR3 protein. The table lists under 300,000 distinct CDR3 sequences, nearly 15% of them singletons. Sequencing used blood. Source of these receptors: a woman aged 45-59 years with Graves' hyperthyroidism that later progressed to Graves' ophthalmopathy.

This clonotype was picked up many times. CDR3 sequence reads: CASSKLTSNYGYTF. For the CDR3, the DNA is TGTGCCAGCAGTAAATTGACCTCTAACTATGGCTACACCTTC. The V call is TRBV6-1, the J call TRBJ1-2, with D unresolved. CDR3 size: 14 residues. Trimming pared 5 bases from V and 0 bases from J, leaving 10 bases between. In germline, CDR1 is MNHNS, CDR2 SASEGT.

This clonotype occurred many times. The CDR3 DNA reads as TGTGCCAGTAGTTTCGTCCGGGACAGGCCACAAGGATATGGCTACACCTTC. As protein: CASSFVRDRPQGYGYTF. The chain joins TRBV19 to TRBJ1-2; 8 bases agree with TRBD1. V was clipped by 5 bases and J by 5 bases; unmatched bases: 16. This CDR3 contains 17 residues. Germline V gene lookup returns CDR1 LNHDA and CDR2 SQIVND (reference sequence).

This chain links TRBV4-1 with TRBJ2-1; a weak D match, TRBD1 (5 bases). This CDR3 is 18 amino acids long. The germline V and J ends were trimmed by 1 base and 4 bases, with 20 bases remaining between them. CDR1 and CDR2 from the germline V gene are MGHRA and YSYEKL. CDR3 sequence (DNA): TGCGCCAGCAGCCAAGTAGGGTTGGGGCGTGACAAATACAATGAGCAGTTCTTC. Amino acid sequence: CASSQVGLGRDKYNEQFF.

This clonotype has a count of ten or more. The chain links TRBV27 to TRBJ2-1, with 9 bases lining up with TRBD2. Germline loops: CDR1 MNHEY, CDR2 SMNVEV (reference sequence). This CDR3 spans 16 amino acids. The junction had 12 bases not matched to a gene; V was cut back by 4 bases and J by 8 bases. The DNA for the CDR3 is TGTGCCAGCAGTTCCTTCAAAGCGGGAGGTCGGGATGAGCAGTTCTTC. Encoded protein: CASSSFKAGGRDEQFF.

This clonotype was recorded at least ten times. The chain carries TRBV18 and TRBJ2-3; 8 bases align to TRBD1. The V gene end was trimmed by 4 bases and the J gene end by 0 bases; junction bases not matched to a gene: 6. The germline gives CDR1 KGHSH, CDR2 LQKENI. The CDR3 length is 16 residues. CDR3 nucleotides: TGTGCCAGCTCACTCTTCGGACAGGGAAGCACAGATACGCAGTATTTT. Amino acid sequence: CASSLFGQGSTDTQYF.

This clonotype showed up just a few times. V usage is TRBV4-1 and J usage is TRBJ1-2; TRBD1 is a possible D gene (5 bases). From germline, CDR1 is MGHRA and CDR2 YSYEKL. Trimming removed 0 bases at V and 1 base at J, with 15 bases between. This CDR3 spans 17 amino acids. Written as DNA, the CDR3 is TGCGCCAGCAGCCAAGATCCTATATGGGGGAGTAACTATGGCTACACCTTC. It translates to CASSQDPIWGSNYGYTF.

This rearrangement joins TRBV28 to TRBJ1-4, with 9 bases that match TRBD1. The length of the CDR3 is 15 residues. The germline V gene has CDR1 MDHEN and CDR2 SYDVKM. V gave up 6 bases and J gave up 8 bases; unmatched junction bases: 10. The CDR3 reads CASSQTTGGQEKLFF. CDR3 in DNA: TGTGCCAGCAGCCAAACTACAGGGGGCCAGGAAAAACTGTTTTTT. The full variable domain, rest sourced from reference TRBV28 and TRBJ1-4, is DVKVTQSSRYLVKRTGEKVFLECVQDMDHENMFWYRQDPGLGLRLIYFSYDVKMKEKGDIPEGYSVSREKKERFSLILESASTNQTSMYLCASSQTTGGQEKLFFGSGTQLSVL.

This rearrangement joins TRBV30 to TRBJ2-1; the D gene is possibly TRBD2 (5 bases). Trimming left V 4 bases short and J 1 base short, with 11 bases between. The CDR3 totals 14 residues. CDR1 is GTSNPN, CDR2 SVGIG, per germline (reference sequence). The CDR3 protein is CAWTEGFSYNEQFF. For the CDR3, the DNA is TGTGCCTGGACCGAGGGCTTTTCCTACAATGAGCAGTTCTTC.

This clonotype was seen ten or more times. The chain combines TRBV5-1 with TRBJ2-1; D is perhaps TRBD2 (6 bases). Germline CDR1 and CDR2: SGHRS and YFSETQ. This CDR3 region has 15 residues. Trimming left V 0 bases short and J 6 bases short, with 13 bases between. CDR3: CASSLVAFGGNEQFF. Here the CDR3 DNA reads TGCGCCAGCAGCTTGGTGGCGTTCGGGGGCAATGAGCAGTTCTTC.

This clonotype was recorded at least ten times. The V and J genes are TRBV5-1 and TRBJ2-7, with a tentative D call TRBD2 (6 bases). Trimming left V 4 bases short and J 3 bases short, with 14 bases between. Germline V CDR1 and CDR2: SGHRS, YFSETQ. The CDR3 contains 14 residues. The CDR3 DNA is TGCGCCAGCAGCCCTAGGGACTCGGGCTACGAGCAGTACTTC. This translates into CASSPRDSGYEQYF. Based on the CDR3 plus reference TRBV5-1 and TRBJ2-7, the full variable domain is KAGVTQTPRYLIKTRGQQVTLSCSPISGHRSVSWYQQTPGQGLQFLFEYFSETQRNKGNFPGRFSGRQFSNSRSEMNVSTLELGDSALYLCASSPRDSGYEQYFGPGTRLTVT.

The sample holds many counts of this clonotype. The genes are TRBV7-2 and TRBJ2-7, with 8 nucleotides matching TRBD2. Germline V gives CDR1 SGHTA, CDR2 FQGNSA. CDR3 size: 14 residues. The ends lost 3 bases at V and 4 bases at J; junction bases unmatched: 5. CDR3: CASSFSGSRYEQYF. CDR3 coding DNA: TGTGCCAGCAGCTTCAGCGGGAGTAGGTACGAGCAGTACTTC.

This clonotype was detected only a few times. The chain links TRBV5-1 to TRBJ1-2, with D possibly matching TRBD1 (6 bases). From germline, CDR1 is SGHRS and CDR2 YFSETQ. The CDR3 extends over 13 amino acids. The V end was cut by 2 bases, the J end by 4 bases, with 9 bases between. CDR3: CASSFGTLYGYTF. Written as DNA, the CDR3 is TGCGCCAGCAGCTTCGGGACACTCTATGGCTACACCTTC.

A remark on this clonotype: A much larger clone differs by one base, so this may be a read error. The rearrangement links TRBV28 to TRBJ1-2, with a possible D match to TRBD1 (5 bases). CDR3 length equals 11 residues. The germline V gene encodes CDR1 MDHEN and CDR2 SYDVKM. Trimming left V 11 bases short and J 10 bases short, with 17 bases between. CDR3 sequence (DNA): TGTGCCGTCGGAAGGGACGGTTCCTACACCTTC. Translated: CAVGRDGSYTF.

This clonotype was seen many times. V and J are TRBV20-1 and TRBJ2-3; D is undetermined. V was clipped by 3 bases and J by 5 bases, with 6 bases between them. The germline V gene encodes CDR1 DFQATT and CDR2 SNEGSKA (reference sequence). This CDR3 spans 11 amino acids. The CDR3 bases are TGCAGTGCTAGTCCCAAAGATACGCAGTATTTT. It encodes CSASPKDTQYF.

This clonotype was observed at least ten times. J is TRBJ2-3 and V is TRBV11-2; D is possibly TRBD2 (5 bases). Trimming pared 6 bases from V and 5 bases from J, leaving 15 bases between. Germline CDR1 SGHAT, CDR2 FQNNGV. The CDR3 totals 14 residues. CDR3 nucleotides: TGTGCCAGCAGTCTCGGAGAGGGTGTAGATACGCAGTATTTT. The encoded protein is CASSLGEGVDTQYF. The full variable domain, rest sourced from reference TRBV11-2 and TRBJ2-3, is EAGVAQSPRYKIIEKRQSVAFWCNPISGHATLYWYQQILGQGPKLLIQFQNNGVVDDSQLPKDRFSAERLKGVDSTLKIQPAKLEDSAVYLCASSLGEGVDTQYFGPGTRLTVL.

This clonotype appeared a single time. The chain uses TRBV9 and TRBJ1-4; D is undetermined. The germline CDR1 and CDR2 sequences are SGDLS and YYNGEE. V was shortened by 3 bases and J by 5 bases, with 23 bases between the two germline ends. The CDR3 spans 18 residues. CDR3 coding DNA: TGTGCCAGCAGCGCTTCCTCGGGTGCGATCAGACCCAATGAAAAACTGTTTTTT. This sequence encodes CASSASSGAIRPNEKLFF.

This clonotype showed up many times. Here the CDR3 DNA reads TGTGCCAGCAGGGCGACAGGGCCCTACGAGCAGTACTTC. It translates to CASRATGPYEQYF. The chain is built from TRBV6-1 and TRBJ2-7, with 7 bases lining up with TRBD1. The germline gives CDR1 MNHNS, CDR2 SASEGT. J gave up 2 bases and V 6 bases, and 4 bases lay outside the gene matches. CDR3 length: 13 residues.

Note on this clonotype: The CDR3 ends on some other residue instead of the conserved phenylalanine or tryptophan, so this is likely a read error. The chain carries TRBV19 and TRBJ2-5, with D possibly being TRBD2 (6 bases). From germline, CDR1 is LNHDA and CDR2 SQIVND (reference sequence). The germline V and J ends were trimmed by 5 bases and 0 bases, with 7 bases remaining between them. CDR3 size: 13 residues. The CDR3 protein is CASSLADQETQYL. CDR3 bases: TGTGCCAGTAGTTTAGCGGACCAAGAGACCCAGTACCTC.

This chain uses TRBV5-4 with TRBJ2-5; D possibly matches TRBD1 or TRBD2 (6 bases each). With 2 bases removed from V and 5 bases from J, the gap between germline ends came to 13 bases. CDR1 and CDR2 (germline): SGHNT, YYREEE (reference sequence). The CDR3 loop spans 14 amino acids. CDR3 sequence (DNA): TGTGCCAGCAGCTTCGGGGGCGCGGGGGAGACCCAGTACTTC. Translation: CASSFGGAGETQYF.

This clonotype was counted many times. V is TRBV3-1 and J is TRBJ2-1; 7 nucleotides align to TRBD2. Germline loops: CDR1 LGHDT, CDR2 YNNKEL (reference sequence). The J segment lost 4 bases and the V segment lost 1 base, leaving 7 bases of the junction unmatched. CDR3 length equals 16 residues. The CDR3 sequence is CASSQGWSGKYNEQFF. CDR3 sequence (DNA): TGTGCCAGCAGCCAAGGCTGGAGCGGGAAGTACAATGAGCAGTTCTTC.

With regard to this clonotype: A read error is possible here, since a much larger clone lies one base away. As DNA, the CDR3 is TGCGCCAGCAGCTTAGGGTCGGGGGACCGGGAGCAGTCCTTC. It specifies CASSLGSGDREQSF. The rearrangement links TRBV5-1 to TRBJ2-1, with a weak D call TRBD2 (6 bases). The CDR3 contains 14 residues. CDR1 SGHRS and CDR2 YFSETQ come from the germline V gene. Variable domain in full (rest from reference TRBV5-1 and TRBJ2-1): KAGVTQTPRYLIKTRGQQVTLSCSPISGHRSVSWYQQTPGQGLQFLFEYFSETQRNKGNFPGRFSGRQFSNSRSEMNVSTLELGDSALYLCASSLGSGDREQSFGPGTRLTVL.

Ten or more counts support this clonotype. V usage is TRBV5-1 and J usage is TRBJ2-5, with 10 bases lining up with TRBD2. V gave up 4 bases and J gave up 4 bases; unmatched junction bases: 7. The CDR3 consists of 15 residues. Germline V gene sequence: CDR1 SGHRS, CDR2 YFSETQ. CDR3 in amino acids: CASSTSGTAGETQYF. In DNA form, the CDR3 reads TGCGCCAGCAGCACTAGCGGGACCGCCGGAGAGACCCAGTACTTC.

This clonotype was counted at least ten times. The chain combines TRBV20-1 with TRBJ2-3, with unresolved D. This CDR3 is 14 amino acids long. The germline gives CDR1 DFQATT, CDR2 SNEGSKA (reference sequence). Trimming shortened V by 3 bases and J by 0 bases, and 10 bases separated the two germline ends. CDR3 residues: CSARLAVSTDTQYF. The CDR3 nucleotides are TGCAGTGCTAGGCTGGCGGTGAGCACAGATACGCAGTATTTT.

The chain employs TRBV7-9 and TRBJ2-7; 12 bases are shared with TRBD2. J lost 7 bases, V lost 5 bases, and 6 bases had no gene match. CDR1 and CDR2 (germline): SEHNR, FQNEAQ (reference sequence). The CDR3 spans 14 residues. CDR3 nucleotide sequence: TGTGCCAGCAGCCGACTAGCGGGAGACTCGGAGCAGTACTTC. This gives the protein CASSRLAGDSEQYF. Drawing the rest from reference TRBV7-9 and TRBJ2-7, the complete variable domain is DTGVSQNPRHKITKRGQNVTFRCDPISEHNRLYWYRQTLGQGPEFLTYFQNEAQLEKSRLLSDRFSAERPKGSFSTLEIQRTEQGDSAMYLCASSRLAGDSEQYFGPGTRLTVT.

In its sample, this clonotype was seen many times. The chain joins TRBV5-1 to TRBJ2-1; 10 nucleotides match TRBD1. V gave up 3 bases and J gave up 9 bases; unmatched junction bases: 15. Germline V gene sequence: CDR1 SGHRS, CDR2 YFSETQ. CDR3 length: 17 amino acids. The chain's CDR3 is CASSYAPGTGEVGEQFF. The CDR3 coding sequence is TGCGCCAGCAGCTACGCACCCGGGACAGGGGAAGTTGGTGAGCAGTTCTTC.

This clonotype was seen ten or more times. V is TRBV7-8 and J is TRBJ1-1; TRBD1 matches 12 bases. Trimming removed 4 bases from V and 4 bases from J; junction bases left unmatched: 4. Germline V gene lookup returns CDR1 SGHVS and CDR2 FQNEAQ. The CDR3 contains 15 residues. The CDR3 DNA reads as TGTGCCAGCAGCTCGGGACAGGGGGCCTTCACTGAAGCTTTCTTT. As protein: CASSSGQGAFTEAFF.

The V and J genes are TRBV20-1 and TRBJ1-2; D unclear. In germline, CDR1 is DFQATT, CDR2 SNEGSKA (reference sequence). The CDR3 consists of 11 residues. Trimming removed 5 bases at V and 3 bases at J, with 7 bases between. CDR3: CSALSYYGYTF. In nucleotides, the CDR3 is TGCAGTGCTCTATCTTACTATGGCTACACCTTC.

This clonotype was detected ten times or more. The chain has TRBV6-2 or TRBV6-3 and TRBJ2-5; D gene unclear. The CDR3 has 12 amino acids. V lost 0 bases, J lost 5 bases, and 4 bases lay in between. The germline CDR1 and CDR2 sequences are MNHEY and SVGEGT. The CDR3 sequence is CASSYSGETQYF. The CDR3 DNA reads TGTGCCAGCAGTTACTCAGGCGAGACCCAGTACTTC.

This clonotype showed up just a few times. The chain couples TRBV5-1 to TRBJ2-6; 7 nucleotides agree with TRBD1. V shed 2 bases and J 0 bases; nucleotides not matched to a gene: 8. The germline CDR1 and CDR2 sequences are SGHRS and YFSETQ. The CDR3 loop spans 18 amino acids. The CDR3 loop is CASSFLGTDVSGANVLTF. DNA for the CDR3: TGCGCCAGCAGCTTTCTCGGGACAGATGTCTCTGGGGCCAACGTCCTGACTTTC.